These 14 T cell receptor beta chains came from one sample sequenced in a study of CD8 T cells in Susac syndrome (dated by TCRdb to the late 2010s). Library creation used the immunoSEQ multiplex PCR assay. RNA was extracted with the RNeasy kit and about 0.5 to 1 ug was reverse transcribed using random hexamers. The public reads were run again by TCRdb, first through fastp at Q25 and then through MiXCR, and only productive beta chains were kept. Here each entry gathers all rows of one CDR3 protein and keeps the most common genes and DNA. This sample has roughly 190,000 distinct CDR3 sequences in its table, and around 90% of those were observed once. In total, the top ten clones hold around 0.079% of the sample. The material sequenced was CD4+ T cells from PBMCs. The receptors were gathered from a human donor with Susac syndrome.

This chain links TRBV18 with TRBJ2-1; 12 bases line up with TRBD2. The trim removed 3 bases at V and 14 bases at J, leaving 11 bases unmatched. The germline gives CDR1 KGHSH, CDR2 LQKENI. The CDR3 extends over 15 amino acids. This CDR3 reads CASSPTTSGGTRKFF. CDR3 in DNA: TGTGCCAGCTCACCTACGACTAGCGGGGGAACACGGAAGTTCTTC.

J is TRBJ2-3 and V is TRBV20-1; D not resolved. CDR3 size: 9 residues. The germline V gene encodes CDR1 DFQATT and CDR2 SNEGSKA (reference sequence). The CDR3 sequence is CRQADTQYF. The CDR3 coding sequence is TGCAGGCAGGCAGATACGCAGTATTTT.

This clonotype was counted between two and nine times. The chain uses TRBV3-1 and TRBJ1-2, with 9 bases that match TRBD1. Germline trimming cut 4 bases from V and 4 bases from J; bases unmatched to any gene: 10. CDR1 LGHDT and CDR2 YNNKEL come from the germline V gene (reference sequence). This CDR3 region has 16 residues. This chain's CDR3 is CASSLGQGTSGYGYTF. The CDR3 bases are TGTGCCAGCAGCCTGGGACAGGGAACATCAGGCTATGGCTACACCTTC.

This sequence joins TRBV28 and TRBJ1-1; D not certain. Germline CDR1 is MDHEN and CDR2 is SYDVKM. With 7 bases removed from V and 5 bases from J, the gap between germline ends came to 11 bases. The CDR3 has 12 amino acids. The CDR3 is CASTDVRTEAFF. The CDR3 DNA sequence: TGTGCCAGCACCGACGTACGAACTGAAGCTTTCTTT.

This CDR3 reads CAISDSGTALRGYTF. The CDR3 DNA sequence: TGTGCCATCAGTGATTCCGGGACAGCGCTCCGCGGCTACACCTTC. The chain couples TRBV10-3 to TRBJ1-2; TRBD1 matches at 7 bases. This CDR3 has 15 residues. In germline, CDR1 is ENHRY, CDR2 SYGVKD. Losses at the gene ends were 3 bases for V and 8 bases for J; bases not matched to a gene: 12.

CDR3 nucleotides: TGCAGTGCTAGCGACAGGAAGTATAGCAATCAGCCCCAGCATTTT. Amino acids: CSASDRKYSNQPQHF. The chain combines TRBV20-1 with TRBJ1-5, with D perhaps TRBD1 (6 bases). The CDR3 runs 15 residues. Trimming removed 3 bases from V and 0 bases from J, with 12 bases in between. Germline loops: CDR1 DFQATT, CDR2 SNEGSKA (reference sequence).

V and J are TRBV29-1 and TRBJ1-2; 7 bases agree with TRBD1. The CDR3 contains 13 residues. The V gene end was trimmed by 4 bases and the J gene end by 5 bases; junction bases not matched to a gene: 7. CDR1 and CDR2 from the germline V gene are SQVTM and ANQGSEA. DNA for the CDR3: TGCAGCGTTGCCCAGGGGGAACGTTATGGCTACACCTTC. Translating it yields CSVAQGERYGYTF.

The V call is TRBV7-9, the J call TRBJ1-1; no clear D gene. V was clipped by 8 bases and J by 1 base, with 8 bases between them. Germline V lookup: CDR1 SEHNR, CDR2 FQNEAQ (reference sequence). CDR3 size: 12 residues. CDR3 in amino acids: CASGRGNTEAFF. The CDR3 nucleotides are TGTGCCAGCGGCAGAGGGAACACTGAAGCTTTCTTT.

The chain employs TRBV20-1 and TRBJ1-2; D not certain. Trimming removed 1 base at V and 4 bases at J, with 13 bases between. The CDR3 has 14 residues. Germline V gene lookup returns CDR1 DFQATT and CDR2 SNEGSKA (reference sequence). The CDR3 sequence is CSARVVRNLYGYTF. As DNA, the CDR3 is TGCAGTGCTAGAGTCGTACGAAACCTCTATGGCTACACCTTC.

This clonotype was picked up a small number of times. This chain joins TRBV29-1 and TRBJ1-1; D not resolved. The CDR3 contains 13 residues. The V gene lost 3 bases and the J gene lost 3 bases, with 11 bases spanning the gap. Germline-derived CDR1 and CDR2 are SQVTM and ANQGSEA. The CDR3 nucleotides read TGCAGCGTTGAGACGGGGTTTGACACTGAAGCTTTCTTT. Its protein is CSVETGFDTEAFF.

The chain is built from TRBV20-1 and TRBJ2-7; 7 positions agree with TRBD2. CDR1 is DFQATT and CDR2 is SNEGSKA in the germline V gene (reference sequence). The CDR3 covers 15 residues. Unmatched junction bases numbered 10, after V lost 3 bases and J lost 2 bases. The CDR3 coding sequence is TGCAGTGCTAGGTTTGGGGGAGGGGTTACCTACGAGCAGTACTTC. The encoded protein is CSARFGGGVTYEQYF.

V usage is TRBV10-3 and J usage is TRBJ1-1; tentatively, D is TRBD1 (5 bases). CDR1 ENHRY and CDR2 SYGVKD come from the germline V gene. V dropped 7 bases and J dropped 0 bases, with 12 bases sitting between them. The CDR3 consists of 14 residues. The DNA of the CDR3 is TGTGCCATCATCTCAGGACACTTGAACACTGAAGCTTTCTTT. Translation gives CAIISGHLNTEAFF.

This rearrangement joins TRBV20-1 to TRBJ1-5; TRBD1 matches 8 bases. The CDR3 has 15 amino acids. Trimming took 1 base from V and 7 from J; bases not matched to a gene: 9. Germline V lookup: CDR1 DFQATT, CDR2 SNEGSKA (reference sequence). For the CDR3, the DNA is TGCAGTGCTAGAGTCGGACAGGGAAAGGGACAGCCCCAGCATTTT. Amino acid sequence: CSARVGQGKGQPQHF.

The chain couples TRBV28 to TRBJ1-5; D not certain. Looked up from germline, CDR1 is MDHEN and CDR2 is SYDVKM. With 3 bases removed from V and 3 bases from J, the gap between germline ends came to 3 bases. The CDR3 totals 12 residues. CDR3 DNA sequence: TGTGCCAGCAGTTTCTCCAATCAGCCCCAGCATTTT. Protein sequence: CASSFSNQPQHF.